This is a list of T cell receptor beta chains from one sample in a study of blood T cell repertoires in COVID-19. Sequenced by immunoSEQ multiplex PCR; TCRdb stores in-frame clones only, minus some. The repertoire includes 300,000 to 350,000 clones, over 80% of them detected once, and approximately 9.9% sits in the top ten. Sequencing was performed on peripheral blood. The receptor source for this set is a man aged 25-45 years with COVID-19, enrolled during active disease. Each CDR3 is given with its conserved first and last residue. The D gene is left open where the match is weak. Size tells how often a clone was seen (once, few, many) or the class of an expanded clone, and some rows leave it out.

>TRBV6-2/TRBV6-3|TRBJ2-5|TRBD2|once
CASSYGPLAGIHF
TGTGCCAGCAGTTACGGCCCCCTAGCGGGGATCCACTTC
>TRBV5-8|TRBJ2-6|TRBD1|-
CASSPNRGRSGANVLTF
TGTGCCAGCAGCCCTAACAGGGGACGGTCTGGGGCCAACGTCCTGACTTTC
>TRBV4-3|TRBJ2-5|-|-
CASSQGSEAGETQYF
TGCGCCAGCAGCCAAGGGTCTGAAGCAGGAGAGACCCAGTACTTC
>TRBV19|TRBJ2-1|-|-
CASSIVAGFYNEQFF
TGTGCCAGTAGTATAGTGGCGGGATTTTACAATGAGCAGTTCTTC
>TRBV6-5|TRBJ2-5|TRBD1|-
CASSLRTGRETQYF
TGTGCCAGCAGCCTTAGGACAGGGCGAGAGACCCAGTACTTC
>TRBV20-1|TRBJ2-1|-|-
CSASSYEQFF
TGCAGTGCTAGTTCTTATGAGCAGTTCTTC
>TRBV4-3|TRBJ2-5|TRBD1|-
CASSQEPDRATGETQYF
TGCGCCAGCAGCCAAGAGCCGGACAGGGCGACGGGAGAGACCCAGTACTTC
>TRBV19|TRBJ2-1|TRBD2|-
CASSIEGTSNEQFF
TGTGCCAGTAGTATAGAGGGGACTAGCAATGAGCAGTTCTTC
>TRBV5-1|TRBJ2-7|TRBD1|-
CASTGQGLASYEQYF
TGCGCCAGCACTGGACAGGGATTAGCTTCCTACGAGCAGTACTTC
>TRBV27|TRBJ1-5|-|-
CASRGGWVNQPQHF
TGTGCCAGCAGGGGAGGGTGGGTAAATCAGCCCCAGCATTTT
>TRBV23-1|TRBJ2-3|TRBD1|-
CASRMTGGLEDTQYF
TGCGCCAGCCGGATGACAGGGGGGCTGGAAGATACGCAGTATTTT
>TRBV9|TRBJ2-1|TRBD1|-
CASSVEDRGAIEQFF
TGTGCCAGCAGCGTCGAGGACAGGGGAGCGATTGAGCAGTTCTTC
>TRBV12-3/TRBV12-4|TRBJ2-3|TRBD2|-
CASGAGEMDTQYF
TGTGCCAGCGGAGCGGGAGAGATGGATACGCAGTATTTT
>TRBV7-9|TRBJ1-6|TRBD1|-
CASSTRTGDLASPLHF
TGTGCCAGCAGCACTCGGACAGGGGACTTGGCTTCACCCCTCCACTTT
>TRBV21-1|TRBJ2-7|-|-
CASSKAVAGAHRPYEQYF
TGTGCCAGCAGCAAAGCGGTCGCGGGGGCGCACCGCCCCTACGAGCAGTACTTC
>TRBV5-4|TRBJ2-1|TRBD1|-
CASSPGQGYNEQFF
TGTGCCAGCAGCCCGGGACAGGGGTACAATGAGCAGTTCTTC